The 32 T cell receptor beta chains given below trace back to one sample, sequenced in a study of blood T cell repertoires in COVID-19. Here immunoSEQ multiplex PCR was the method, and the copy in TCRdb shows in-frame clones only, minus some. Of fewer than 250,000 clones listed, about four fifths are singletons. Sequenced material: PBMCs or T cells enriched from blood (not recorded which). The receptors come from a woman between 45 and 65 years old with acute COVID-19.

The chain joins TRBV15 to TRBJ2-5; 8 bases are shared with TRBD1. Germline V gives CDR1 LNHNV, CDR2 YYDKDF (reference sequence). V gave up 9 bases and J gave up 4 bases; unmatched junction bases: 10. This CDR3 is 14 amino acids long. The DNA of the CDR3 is TGTGCCACAGGAGACGCTGACAGGGGAGAGACCCAGTACTTC. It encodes CATGDADRGETQYF.

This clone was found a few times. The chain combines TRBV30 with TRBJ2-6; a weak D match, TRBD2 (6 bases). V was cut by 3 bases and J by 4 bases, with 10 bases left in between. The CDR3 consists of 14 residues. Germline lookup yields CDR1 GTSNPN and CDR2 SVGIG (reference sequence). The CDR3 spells CAWSGGVGANVLTF. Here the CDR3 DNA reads TGTGCCTGGAGCGGGGGAGTGGGGGCCAACGTCCTGACTTTC.

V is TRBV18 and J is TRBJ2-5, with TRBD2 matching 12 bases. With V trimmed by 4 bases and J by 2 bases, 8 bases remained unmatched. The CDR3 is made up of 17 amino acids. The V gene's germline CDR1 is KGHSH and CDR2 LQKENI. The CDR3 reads CASSLSLTSGGQETQYF. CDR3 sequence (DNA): TGTGCCAGCTCACTCAGCTTGACTAGCGGGGGACAAGAGACCCAGTACTTC.

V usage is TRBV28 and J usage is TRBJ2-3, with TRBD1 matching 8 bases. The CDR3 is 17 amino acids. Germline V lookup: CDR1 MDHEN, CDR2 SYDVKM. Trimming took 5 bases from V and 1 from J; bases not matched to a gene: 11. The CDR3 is CASSSTGGPKGTDTQYF. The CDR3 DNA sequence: TGTGCCAGCAGTAGCACAGGGGGTCCTAAGGGCACAGATACGCAGTATTTT.

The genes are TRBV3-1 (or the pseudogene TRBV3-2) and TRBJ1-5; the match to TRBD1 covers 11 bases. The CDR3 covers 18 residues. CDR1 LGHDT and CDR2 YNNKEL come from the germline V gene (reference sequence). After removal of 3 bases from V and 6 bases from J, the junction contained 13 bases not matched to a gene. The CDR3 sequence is CASSQYSGTGGRGQPQHF. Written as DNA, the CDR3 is TGTGCCAGCAGCCAGTACTCCGGGACAGGGGGTAGAGGTCAGCCCCAGCATTTT.

CDR3 DNA sequence: TGCAGCGCCGCGAAACCGGGACAGAGAAACACTGAAGCTTTCTTT. Protein sequence: CSAAKPGQRNTEAFF. This rearrangement joins TRBV29-1 to TRBJ1-1, with 7 nucleotides matching TRBD1. Germline CDR1 and CDR2: SQVTM and ANQGSEA. J gave up 2 bases and V 7 bases, and 13 bases lay outside the gene matches. CDR3 size: 15 residues.

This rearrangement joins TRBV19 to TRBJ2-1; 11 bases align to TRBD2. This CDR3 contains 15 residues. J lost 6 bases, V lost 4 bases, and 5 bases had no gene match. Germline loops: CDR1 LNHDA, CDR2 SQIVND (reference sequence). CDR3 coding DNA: TGTGCCAGTAGTAGTGGTAGCGGGGGGGTCAATGAGCAGTTCTTC. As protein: CASSSGSGGVNEQFF.

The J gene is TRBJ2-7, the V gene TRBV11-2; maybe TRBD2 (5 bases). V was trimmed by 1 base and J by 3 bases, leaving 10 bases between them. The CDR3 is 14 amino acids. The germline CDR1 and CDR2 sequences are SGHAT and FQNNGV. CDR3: CASSLGLGVYEQYF. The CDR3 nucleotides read TGTGCCAGCAGCTTAGGGCTCGGGGTCTACGAGCAGTACTTC.

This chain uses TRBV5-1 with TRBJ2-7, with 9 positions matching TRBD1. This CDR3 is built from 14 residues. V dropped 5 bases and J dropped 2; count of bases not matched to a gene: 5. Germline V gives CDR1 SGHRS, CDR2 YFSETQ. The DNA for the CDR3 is TGCGCCAGCAGTCGGGACAGGGTAGCCTACGAGCAGTACTTC. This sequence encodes CASSRDRVAYEQYF.

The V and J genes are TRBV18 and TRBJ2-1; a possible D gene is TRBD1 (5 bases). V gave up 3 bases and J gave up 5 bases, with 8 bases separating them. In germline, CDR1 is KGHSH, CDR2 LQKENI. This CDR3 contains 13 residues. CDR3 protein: CASSPRQNNEQFF. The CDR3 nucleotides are TGTGCCAGCTCACCCCGACAGAACAATGAGCAGTTCTTC.

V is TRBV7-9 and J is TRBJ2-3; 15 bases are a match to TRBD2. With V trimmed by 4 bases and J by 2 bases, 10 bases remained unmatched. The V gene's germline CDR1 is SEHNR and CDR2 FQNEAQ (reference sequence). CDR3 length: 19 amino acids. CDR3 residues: CASSSGLAGGLSHTDTQYF. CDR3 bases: TGTGCCAGCAGCTCCGGACTAGCGGGAGGGCTTTCCCACACAGATACGCAGTATTTT.

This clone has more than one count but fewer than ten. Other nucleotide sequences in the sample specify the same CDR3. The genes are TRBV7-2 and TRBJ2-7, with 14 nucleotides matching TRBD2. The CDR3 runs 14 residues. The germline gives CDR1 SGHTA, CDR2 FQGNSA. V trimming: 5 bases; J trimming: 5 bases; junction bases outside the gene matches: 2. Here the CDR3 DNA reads TGTGCCAGCAGCCCGGGACTAGCGGGAGACGAGCAGTACTTC. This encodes CASSPGLAGDEQYF.

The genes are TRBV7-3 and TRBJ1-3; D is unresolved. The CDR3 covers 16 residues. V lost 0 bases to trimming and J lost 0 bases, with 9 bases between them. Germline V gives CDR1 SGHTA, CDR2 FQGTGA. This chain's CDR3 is CASSLTAGYSGNTIYF. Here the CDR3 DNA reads TGTGCCAGCAGCTTAACAGCAGGCTACTCTGGAAACACCATATATTTT.

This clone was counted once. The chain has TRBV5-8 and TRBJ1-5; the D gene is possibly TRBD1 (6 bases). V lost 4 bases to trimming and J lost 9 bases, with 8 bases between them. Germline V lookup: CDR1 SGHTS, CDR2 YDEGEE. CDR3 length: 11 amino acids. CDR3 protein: CASSPQGPQHF. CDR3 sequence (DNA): TGTGCCAGCAGCCCACAGGGGCCCCAGCATTTT.

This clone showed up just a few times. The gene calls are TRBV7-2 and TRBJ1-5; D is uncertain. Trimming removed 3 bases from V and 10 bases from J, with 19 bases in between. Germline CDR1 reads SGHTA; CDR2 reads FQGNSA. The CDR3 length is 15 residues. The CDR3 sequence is CASSFRGQEIHPQHF. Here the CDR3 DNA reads TGTGCCAGCAGCTTCCGTGGGCAGGAAATACATCCCCAGCATTTT.

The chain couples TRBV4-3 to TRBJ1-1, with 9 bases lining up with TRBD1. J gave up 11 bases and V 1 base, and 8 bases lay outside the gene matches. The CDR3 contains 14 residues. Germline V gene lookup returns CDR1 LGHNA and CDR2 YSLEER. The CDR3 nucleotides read TGCGCCAGCAGCCAAGCGATGGAAGGGACAGGGGCTTTCTTT. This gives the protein CASSQAMEGTGAFF.

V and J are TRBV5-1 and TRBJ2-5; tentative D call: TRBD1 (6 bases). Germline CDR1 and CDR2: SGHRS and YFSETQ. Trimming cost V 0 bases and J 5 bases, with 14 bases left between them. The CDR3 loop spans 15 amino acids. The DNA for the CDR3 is TGCGCCAGCAGCTTGGCGGCAGGGGCTTCGGAGACCCAGTACTTC. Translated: CASSLAAGASETQYF.

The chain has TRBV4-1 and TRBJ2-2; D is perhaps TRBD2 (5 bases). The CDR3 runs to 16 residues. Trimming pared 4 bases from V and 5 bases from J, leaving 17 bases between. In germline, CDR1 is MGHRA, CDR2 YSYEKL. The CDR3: CASSPPNGVMTGELFF. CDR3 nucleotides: TGCGCCAGCAGCCCGCCCAACGGGGTAATGACCGGGGAGCTGTTTTTT.

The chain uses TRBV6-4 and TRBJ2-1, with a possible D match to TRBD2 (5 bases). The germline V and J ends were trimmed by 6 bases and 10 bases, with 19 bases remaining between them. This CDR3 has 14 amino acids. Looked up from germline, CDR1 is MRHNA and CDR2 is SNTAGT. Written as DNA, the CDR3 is TGTGCCAGCAGCGTGACCGGGAACATTGACGAGCAGTTCTTC. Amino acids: CASSVTGNIDEQFF.

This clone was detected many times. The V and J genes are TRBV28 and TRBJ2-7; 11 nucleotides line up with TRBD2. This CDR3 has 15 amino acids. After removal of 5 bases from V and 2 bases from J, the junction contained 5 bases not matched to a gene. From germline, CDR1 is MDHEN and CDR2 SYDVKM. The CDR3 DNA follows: TGTGCCAGCAGTGAAACACTAGCGGGGGCCTACGAGCAGTACTTC. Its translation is CASSETLAGAYEQYF.

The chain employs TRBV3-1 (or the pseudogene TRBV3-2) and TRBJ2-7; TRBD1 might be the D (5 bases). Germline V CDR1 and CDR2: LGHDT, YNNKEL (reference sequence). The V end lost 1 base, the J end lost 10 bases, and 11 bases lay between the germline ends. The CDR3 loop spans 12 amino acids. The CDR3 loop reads CASSQGTKQQYF. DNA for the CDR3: TGTGCCAGCAGCCAAGGGACAAAGCAACAGTACTTC.

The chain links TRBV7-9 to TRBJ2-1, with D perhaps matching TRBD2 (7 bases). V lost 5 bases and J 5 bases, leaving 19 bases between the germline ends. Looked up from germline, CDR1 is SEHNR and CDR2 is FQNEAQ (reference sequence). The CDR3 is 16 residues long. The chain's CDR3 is CASSRPLAEGDNEQFF. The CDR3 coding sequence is TGTGCCAGCAGCCGCCCCCTAGCGGAGGGGGACAATGAGCAGTTCTTC.

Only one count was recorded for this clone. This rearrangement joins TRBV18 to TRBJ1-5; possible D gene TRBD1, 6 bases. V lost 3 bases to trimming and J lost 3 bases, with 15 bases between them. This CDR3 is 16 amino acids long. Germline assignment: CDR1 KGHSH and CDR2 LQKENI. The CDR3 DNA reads TGTGCCAGCTCACCGGACGCGACAGGCTCCAATCAGCCCCAGCATTTT. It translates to CASSPDATGSNQPQHF.

The CDR3 loop reads CASSFGTGRGNTEAFF. CDR3 nucleotides: TGTGCCAGCAGTTTCGGGACAGGGAGGGGGAACACTGAAGCTTTCTTT. This chain joins TRBV28 and TRBJ1-1; 9 nucleotides align to TRBD1. Germline lookup yields CDR1 MDHEN and CDR2 SYDVKM. The CDR3 spans 16 residues. V gave up 3 bases and J gave up 1 base; unmatched junction bases: 6. The full variable domain, in which reference TRBV28 and TRBJ1-1 provide the parts outside the CDR3, is DVKVTQSSRYLVKRTGEKVFLECVQDMDHENMFWYRQDPGLGLRLIYFSYDVKMKEKGDIPEGYSVSREKKERFSLILESASTNQTSMYLCASSFGTGRGNTEAFFGQGTRLTVV.

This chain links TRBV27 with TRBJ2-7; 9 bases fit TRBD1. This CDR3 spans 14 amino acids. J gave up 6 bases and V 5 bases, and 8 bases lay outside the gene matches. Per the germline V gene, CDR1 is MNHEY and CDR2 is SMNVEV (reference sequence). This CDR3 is CASSALTGGSEQYF. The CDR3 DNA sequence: TGTGCCAGCAGTGCCCTCACAGGGGGCTCCGAGCAGTACTTC.

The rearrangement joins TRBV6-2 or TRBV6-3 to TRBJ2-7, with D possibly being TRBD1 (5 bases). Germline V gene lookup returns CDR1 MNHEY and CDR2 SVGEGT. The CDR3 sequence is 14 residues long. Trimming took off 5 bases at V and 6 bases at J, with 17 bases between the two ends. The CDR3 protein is CASSKLREGGEQYF. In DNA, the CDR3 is TGTGCCAGCAGTAAACTCAGGGAAGGCGGCGAGCAGTACTTC.

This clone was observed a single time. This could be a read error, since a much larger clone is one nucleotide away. CDR3 sequence reads: CASSPSSYEQYF. Here the CDR3 DNA reads TGTGCCAGCAGCCCGAGCTCCTACGAGCAGTACTTC. The chain combines TRBV11-3 with TRBJ2-7; D not certain. V lost 5 bases, J lost 0 bases, and 5 bases lay in between. CDR3 length equals 12 residues. From germline, CDR1 is SGHNT and CDR2 YENEEA.

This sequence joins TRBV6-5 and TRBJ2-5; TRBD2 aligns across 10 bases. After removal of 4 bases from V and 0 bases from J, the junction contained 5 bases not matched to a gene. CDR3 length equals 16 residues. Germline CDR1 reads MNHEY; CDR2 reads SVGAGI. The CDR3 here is CASSFVAGGNQETQYF. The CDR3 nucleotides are TGTGCCAGCAGTTTCGTAGCGGGGGGCAACCAAGAGACCCAGTACTTC.

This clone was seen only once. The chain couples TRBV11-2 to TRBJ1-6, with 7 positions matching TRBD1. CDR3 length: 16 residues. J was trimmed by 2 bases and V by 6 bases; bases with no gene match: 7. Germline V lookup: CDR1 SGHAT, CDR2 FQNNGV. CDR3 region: CASSKNRGTYNSPLHF. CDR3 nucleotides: TGTGCCAGCAGTAAAAACAGGGGAACCTATAATTCACCCCTCCACTTT.

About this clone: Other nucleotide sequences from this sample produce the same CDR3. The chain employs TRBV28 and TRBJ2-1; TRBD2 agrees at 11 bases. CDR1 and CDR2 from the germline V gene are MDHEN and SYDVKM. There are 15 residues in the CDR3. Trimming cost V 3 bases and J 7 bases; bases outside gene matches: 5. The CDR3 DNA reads TGTGCCAGCAGTTTGTTAGCGGGGGGGCGTAATGAGCAGTTCTTC. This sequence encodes CASSLLAGGRNEQFF.

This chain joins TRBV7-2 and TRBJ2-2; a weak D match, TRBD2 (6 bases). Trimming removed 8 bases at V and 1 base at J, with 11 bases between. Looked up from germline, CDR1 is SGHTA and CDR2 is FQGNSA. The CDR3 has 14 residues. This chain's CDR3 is CASGEGGNTGELFF. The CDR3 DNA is TGTGCCAGCGGCGAGGGAGGGAACACCGGGGAGCTGTTTTTT.

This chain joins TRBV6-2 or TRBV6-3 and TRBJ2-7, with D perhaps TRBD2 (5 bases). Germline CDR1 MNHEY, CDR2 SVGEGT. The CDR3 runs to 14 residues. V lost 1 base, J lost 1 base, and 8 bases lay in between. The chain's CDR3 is CASSYWSGSYEQYF. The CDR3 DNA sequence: TGTGCCAGCAGTTACTGGAGCGGATCCTACGAGCAGTACTTC.